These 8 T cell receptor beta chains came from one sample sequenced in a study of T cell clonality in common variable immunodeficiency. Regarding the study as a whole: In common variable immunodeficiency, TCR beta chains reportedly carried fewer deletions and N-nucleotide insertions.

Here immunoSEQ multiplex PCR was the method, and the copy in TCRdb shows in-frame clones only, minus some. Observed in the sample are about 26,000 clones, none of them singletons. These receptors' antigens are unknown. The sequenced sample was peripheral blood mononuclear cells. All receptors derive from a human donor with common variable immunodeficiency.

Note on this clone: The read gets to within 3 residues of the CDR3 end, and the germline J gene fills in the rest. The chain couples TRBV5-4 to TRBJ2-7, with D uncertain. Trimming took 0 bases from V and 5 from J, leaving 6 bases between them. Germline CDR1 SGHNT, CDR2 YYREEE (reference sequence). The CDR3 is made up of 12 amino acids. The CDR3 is CASSLDGNEQYF. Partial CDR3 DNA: TGTGCCAGCAGCTTGGATGGCAACGAG.

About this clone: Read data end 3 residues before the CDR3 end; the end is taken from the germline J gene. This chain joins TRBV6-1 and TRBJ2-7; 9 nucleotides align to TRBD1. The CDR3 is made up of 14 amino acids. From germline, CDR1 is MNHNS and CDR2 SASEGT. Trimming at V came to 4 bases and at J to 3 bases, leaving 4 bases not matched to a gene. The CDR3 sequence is CASSVGQGSYEQYF. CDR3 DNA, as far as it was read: TGTGCCAGCAGTGTCGGACAGGGGAGCTACGAG.

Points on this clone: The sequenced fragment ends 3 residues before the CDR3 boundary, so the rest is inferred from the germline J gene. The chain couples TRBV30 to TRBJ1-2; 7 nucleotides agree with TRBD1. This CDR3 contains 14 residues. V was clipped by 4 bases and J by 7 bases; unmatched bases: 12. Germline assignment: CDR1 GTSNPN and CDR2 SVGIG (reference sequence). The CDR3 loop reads CAWMRAGGIGGYTF. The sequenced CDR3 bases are TGTGCCTGGATGAGGGCAGGGGGAATTGGTGGC.

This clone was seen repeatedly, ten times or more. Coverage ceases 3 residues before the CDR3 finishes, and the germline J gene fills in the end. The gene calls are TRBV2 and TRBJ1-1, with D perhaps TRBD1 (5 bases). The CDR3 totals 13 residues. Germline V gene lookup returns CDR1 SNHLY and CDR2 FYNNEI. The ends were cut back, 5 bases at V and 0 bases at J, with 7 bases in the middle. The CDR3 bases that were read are TGTGCCAGCAGTTGGACATTGAACACTGAA. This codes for CASSWTLNTE. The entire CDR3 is CASSWTLNTEAFF.

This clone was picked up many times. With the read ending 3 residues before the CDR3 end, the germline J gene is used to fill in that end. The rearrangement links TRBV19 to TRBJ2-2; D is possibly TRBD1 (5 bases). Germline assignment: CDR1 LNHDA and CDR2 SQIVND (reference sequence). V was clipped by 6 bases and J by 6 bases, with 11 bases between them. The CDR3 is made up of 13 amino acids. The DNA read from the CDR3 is TGTGCCAGTAGCCCTAGACAGTCCGGGGAG. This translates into CASSPRQSGE. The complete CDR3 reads CASSPRQSGELFF.

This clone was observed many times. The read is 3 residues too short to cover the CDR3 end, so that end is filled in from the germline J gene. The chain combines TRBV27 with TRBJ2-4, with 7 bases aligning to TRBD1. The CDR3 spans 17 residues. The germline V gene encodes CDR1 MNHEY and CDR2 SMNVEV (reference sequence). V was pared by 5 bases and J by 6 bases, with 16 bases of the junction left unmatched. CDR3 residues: CASSPHRYKGAVNIQYF. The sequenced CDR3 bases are TGTGCCAGCAGTCCACATAGGTACAAGGGGGCTGTAAACATT.

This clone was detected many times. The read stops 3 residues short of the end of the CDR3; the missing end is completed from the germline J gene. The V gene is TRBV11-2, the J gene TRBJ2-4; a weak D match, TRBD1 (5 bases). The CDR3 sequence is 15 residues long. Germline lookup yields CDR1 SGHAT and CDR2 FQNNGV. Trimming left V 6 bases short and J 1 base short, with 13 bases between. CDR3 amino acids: CASRPGGAAKNIQYF. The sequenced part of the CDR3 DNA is TGTGCCAGCAGACCCGGTGGGGCGGCCAAAAACATT.

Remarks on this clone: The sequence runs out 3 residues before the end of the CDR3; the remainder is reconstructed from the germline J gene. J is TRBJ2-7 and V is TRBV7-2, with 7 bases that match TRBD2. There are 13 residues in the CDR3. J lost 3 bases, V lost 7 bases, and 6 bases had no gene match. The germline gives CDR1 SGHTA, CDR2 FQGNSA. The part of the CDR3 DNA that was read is TGTGCCAGCATGCGGACTAGAGGCTACGAG. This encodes CASMRTRGYE. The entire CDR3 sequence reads CASMRTRGYEQYF.